The 21 T cell receptor beta chains below come from one sample, sequenced in a study of control samples from healthy donors and cancer patients. Libraries were prepared by immunoSEQ multiplex PCR; TCRdb keeps only in-frame clonotypes and omits some of them. The repertoire holds 150,000 to 200,000 clones, with nearly 90% as singletons. The sample comprised blood. These receptors were collected from a woman in her fifties or sixties in good health.

This rearrangement joins TRBV29-1 to TRBJ1-3, with 9 bases identical to TRBD1. Germline loops: CDR1 SQVTM, CDR2 ANQGSEA. V trimming: 8 bases; J trimming: 1 base; junction bases outside the gene matches: 6. This CDR3 is 14 amino acids long. CDR3 coding DNA: TGCAGCTTCCAGACAGGGGGTTCTGGAAACACCATATATTTT. Protein sequence: CSFQTGGSGNTIYF.

The chain uses TRBV19 and TRBJ1-6; 12 nucleotides match TRBD1. Germline loops: CDR1 LNHDA, CDR2 SQIVND (reference sequence). This CDR3 is 16 amino acids long. Losses at the gene ends were 3 bases for V and 11 bases for J; bases not matched to a gene: 8. CDR3 nucleotide sequence: TGTGCCAGTAGTATCGCCGGGACAGGGGGCTCCACACCCCTCCACTTT. Encoded protein: CASSIAGTGGSTPLHF.

This clone was seen a few times. The chain joins TRBV9 to TRBJ1-1; no definite D call. The V and J ends lost 4 bases and 2 bases respectively, with 9 bases between them. CDR1 is SGDLS, CDR2 YYNGEE, per germline. The CDR3 length is 13 residues. Here the CDR3 DNA reads TGTGCCAGCAGCCGGGCGTTAAACACTGAAGCTTTCTTT. Its translation is CASSRALNTEAFF. Full variable domain (remainder filled in from reference TRBV9 and TRBJ1-1): DSGVTQTPKHLITATGQRVTLRCSPRSGDLSVYWYQQSLDQGLQFLIQYYNGEERAKGNILERFSAQQFPDLHSELNLSSLELGDSALYFCASSRALNTEAFFGQGTRLTVV.

This clone appeared a few times. CDR3: CASSFWDRANEKLFF. The CDR3 bases are TGTGCCAGCAGTTTCTGGGACAGGGCTAATGAAAAACTGTTTTTT. The chain is built from TRBV7-9 and TRBJ1-4; 9 nucleotides line up with TRBD1. Germline CDR1 is SEHNR and CDR2 is FQNEAQ (reference sequence). The CDR3 runs 15 residues. Trimming removed 6 bases from V and 3 bases from J; junction bases left unmatched: 5.

This chain links TRBV7-2 with TRBJ1-1, with D tentatively TRBD1 (5 bases). This CDR3 has 13 residues. Per germline, CDR1 SGHTA and CDR2 FQGNSA. The V gene lost 1 base and the J gene lost 11 bases, with 14 bases spanning the gap. The CDR3 nucleotides read TGTGCCAGCAGCTTAGGCGAGGTGGGGGAGGCTTTCTTT. Amino acid sequence: CASSLGEVGEAFF.

This rearrangement joins TRBV4-1 to TRBJ2-7; D unresolved. The V end was cut by 1 base, the J end by 4 bases, with 8 bases between. This CDR3 has 13 residues. Per the germline V gene, CDR1 is MGHRA and CDR2 is YSYEKL. DNA of the CDR3: TGCGCCAGCAGCCAAGCGAGGTTTTACGAGCAGTACTTC. Encoded protein: CASSQARFYEQYF.

The V gene is TRBV9, the J gene TRBJ1-1; tentative D call: TRBD1 (6 bases). This CDR3 has 14 residues. Trimming shortened V by 4 bases and J by 2 bases, and 12 bases separated the two germline ends. Germline V gene lookup returns CDR1 SGDLS and CDR2 YYNGEE. This CDR3 is CASSPNRANTEAFF. In nucleotides, the CDR3 is TGTGCCAGCAGCCCAAACAGGGCTAACACTGAAGCTTTCTTT.

This sequence joins TRBV27 and TRBJ2-1; D is ambiguous. V was cut by 2 bases and J by 4 bases, with 6 bases left in between. This CDR3 comprises 13 residues. The germline CDR1 and CDR2 sequences are MNHEY and SMNVEV (reference sequence). The CDR3 reads CASSLAIYNEQFF. DNA of the CDR3: TGTGCCAGCAGTTTAGCGATTTACAATGAGCAGTTCTTC.

The chain recombines TRBV29-1 with TRBJ2-3; 9 nucleotides match TRBD1. CDR3 length: 16 residues. V shed 6 bases and J 3 bases; nucleotides not matched to a gene: 13. Germline lookup yields CDR1 SQVTM and CDR2 ANQGSEA. DNA of the CDR3: TGCAGCGTCACTTATAGGACAGGGGTGAGAACAGATACGCAGTATTTT. Residues: CSVTYRTGVRTDTQYF.

This rearrangement joins TRBV5-6 to TRBJ2-7; D is uncertain. The CDR3 extends over 12 amino acids. Per the germline V gene, CDR1 is SGHDT and CDR2 is YYEEEE. V was cut by 3 bases and J by 3 bases, with 7 bases left in between. The CDR3 here is CASSSQDYEQYF. CDR3 nucleotides: TGTGCCAGCAGCTCCCAGGACTACGAGCAGTACTTC.

This clone was counted a few times. V is TRBV19 and J is TRBJ2-3; 10 bases match TRBD2. Looked up from germline, CDR1 is LNHDA and CDR2 is SQIVND (reference sequence). This CDR3 region has 16 residues. Losses at the gene ends were 6 bases for V and 3 bases for J; bases not matched to a gene: 9. CDR3 residues: CASSLLAGVRTDTQYF. CDR3 nucleotides: TGTGCCAGTAGCTTGCTAGCGGGAGTTAGAACAGATACGCAGTATTTT.

The gene calls are TRBV5-6 and TRBJ1-5, with D maybe TRBD1 (5 bases). The CDR3 extends over 16 amino acids. Germline CDR1 is SGHDT and CDR2 is YYEEEE. With 4 bases removed from V and 1 base from J, the gap between germline ends came to 15 bases. CDR3: CASSPRRGTSNQPQHF. The CDR3 coding sequence is TGTGCCAGCAGCCCTCGGCGCGGGACCAGCAATCAGCCCCAGCATTTT.

In its sample, this clone was seen a few times. This chain connects TRBV24-1 to TRBJ2-3, with unresolved D. The CDR3 loop spans 14 amino acids. The germline V gene encodes CDR1 KGHDR and CDR2 SFDVKD. V lost 5 bases, J lost 2 bases, and 10 bases lay in between. CDR3 sequence: CATSARHPTDTQYF. CDR3 nucleotides: TGTGCCACCAGTGCACGACATCCCACAGATACGCAGTATTTT.

The V call is TRBV5-1, the J call TRBJ2-3, with TRBD2 identical over 10 bases. Trimming cost V 4 bases and J 4 bases; bases outside gene matches: 3. The CDR3 loop spans 14 amino acids. The germline CDR1 and CDR2 sequences are SGHRS and YFSETQ. In DNA, the CDR3 is TGCGCCAGCAGCCTAGGGACTAGCGCAGATACGCAGTATTTT. Residues: CASSLGTSADTQYF.

The chain employs TRBV6-6 and TRBJ1-2, with D possibly being TRBD1 (6 bases). CDR1 and CDR2 from the germline V gene are MNHNY and SVGAGI (reference sequence). Trimming left V 2 bases short and J 6 bases short, with 13 bases between. The CDR3 runs 14 residues. The CDR3 nucleotides read TGTGCCAGCAGTTACCAGACAGGAGCCCATGGCTACACCTTC. It is translated as CASSYQTGAHGYTF.

The chain couples TRBV10-3 to TRBJ1-2; 10 bases match TRBD1. From germline, CDR1 is ENHRY and CDR2 SYGVKD. Trimming cost V 3 bases and J 8 bases; bases outside gene matches: 9. This CDR3 region has 15 residues. The CDR3 DNA sequence: TGTGCCATCAGTGACCCGGGACAGGGGTTGGGGGGCTACACCTTC. Encoded protein: CAISDPGQGLGGYTF.

The rearrangement links TRBV6-2 or TRBV6-3 to TRBJ1-1, with D maybe TRBD1 (5 bases). The V end was cut by 2 bases, the J end by 7 bases, with 14 bases between. The CDR3 is 14 amino acids. Germline CDR1 is MNHEY and CDR2 is SVGEGT. The CDR3 reads CASSYGGASDEAFF. In nucleotides, the CDR3 is TGTGCCAGCAGTTACGGCGGGGCGTCCGATGAAGCTTTCTTT.

The chain carries TRBV12-3 or TRBV12-4 and TRBJ1-2; D is unresolved. The CDR3 is 13 residues long. The V end lost 3 bases, the J end lost 1 base, and 6 bases lay between the germline ends. The CDR3 nucleotides read TGTGCCAGCAGTTTCAAGATTAACTATGGCTACACCTTC. Translating gives CASSFKINYGYTF.

The chain joins TRBV5-1 to TRBJ1-4, with D unresolved. The germline V and J ends were trimmed by 1 base and 7 bases, with 14 bases remaining between them. The V gene's germline CDR1 is SGHRS and CDR2 YFSETQ. The CDR3 consists of 15 residues. The CDR3 nucleotides read TGCGCCAGCAGCTTGAACACAGCCCAAGGTGAAAAACTGTTTTTT. Its translation: CASSLNTAQGEKLFF.

This clone was observed a handful of times. This CDR3 is CASSIRTARGGYTF. The CDR3 DNA is TGTGCCAGTAGTATACGGACAGCCCGTGGAGGCTACACCTTC. This sequence joins TRBV19 and TRBJ1-2; tentatively, D is TRBD1 (6 bases). Germline CDR1 and CDR2: LNHDA and SQIVND (reference sequence). The V end lost 2 bases, the J end lost 8 bases, and 15 bases lay between the germline ends. The CDR3 spans 14 residues.

This clone occurred a few times. The chain combines TRBV9 with TRBJ1-5; possibly TRBD1 for D (5 bases). The ends were cut back, 3 bases at V and 0 bases at J, with 13 bases in the middle. Germline CDR1 reads SGDLS; CDR2 reads YYNGEE. The CDR3 length is 16 residues. CDR3 nucleotide sequence: TGTGCCAGCAGCGCCAGCGGGGGGTATAGCAATCAGCCCCAGCATTTT. Protein product: CASSASGGYSNQPQHF.